Presented here are 3 T cell receptor beta chains from one specimen sequenced in a study of blood T cell repertoires in COVID-19. Only in-frame clones appear in the TCRdb table, and some are missing; sequencing was by immunoSEQ multiplex PCR. The data show about 250,000 clones, about 82% seen once. The sample taken for sequencing was peripheral blood. These receptors were collected from a woman of 80 years or more with COVID-19, enrolled during active disease.

The V call is TRBV5-6, the J call TRBJ2-5; the match to TRBD2 covers 9 bases. This CDR3 spans 15 amino acids. V lost 1 base and J lost 5; bases outside the gene matches: 6. Germline-derived CDR1 and CDR2 are SGHDT and YYEEEE. This CDR3 is CASSLPGLAVETQYF. CDR3 nucleotide sequence: TGTGCCAGCAGCTTGCCGGGACTAGCAGTGGAGACCCAGTACTTC.

V and J are TRBV6-5 and TRBJ2-7; 7 bases are a match to TRBD1. The junction had 6 bases not matched to a gene; V was cut back by 5 bases and J by 2 bases. This CDR3 spans 14 amino acids. Germline values: CDR1 MNHEY, CDR2 SVGAGI. The CDR3 DNA sequence: TGTGCCAGCAGTACCAGACAGGGACCCTACGAGCAGTACGTC. It codes for CASSTRQGPYEQYV.

This clone was recorded a few times. The genes are TRBV29-1 and TRBJ1-1; D gene unclear. Germline V gives CDR1 SQVTM, CDR2 ANQGSEA. V was trimmed by 7 bases and J by 0 bases, leaving 12 bases between them. This CDR3 is 13 amino acids long. CDR3 DNA sequence: TGCAGCGCGGGCACAAATTTGAACACTGAAGCTTTCTTT. Translation gives CSAGTNLNTEAFF.